The source of this T cell receptor beta chain is a study of T-cell reconstitution after alpha-beta-depleted transplantation in children. TCRbeta library construction was performed incorporating unique molecular identifiers. Each CDR3 protein gets one entry after TCRdb re-called the PCR reads with MiXCR. The table has 670,000 or so distinct CDR3 sequences, 13% seen once. Study-level results: Where alpha-beta T cells came from about two months after transplant was reportedly several hundred expanded graft clones. T-cell counts and diversity were attributed mostly to newly produced T cells one year after transplant. Surviving recipient T cells and thymic progenitors underlay high day-60 TCRbeta diversity in some patients.

This clonotype turned up a few times. Antigen unknown. Trimming removed 7 bases at V and 2 bases at J, with 15 bases between. The CDR3 runs to 15 residues. Material: PBMCs, obtained before TCRalphabeta/CD19-depleted stem cell transplant. The TCR originated in a girl aged 2 to 9 with congenital amegakaryocytic thrombocytopenia, due to receive a stem cell transplant. This chain uses TRBV12-3 or TRBV12-4 with TRBJ2-1; D is perhaps TRBD1 (6 bases). The CDR3 DNA reads as TGTGCCAGCAATTCCCGCCGGGACACCTACAATGAGCAGTTCTTC. Translation gives CASNSRRDTYNEQFF.